The T cell receptor beta chain under discussion was sequenced for a study of vaccination effects on CD4 cells after COVID-19. Study details: Sampling of a few convalescent patients occurred early (day +14) and late post-vaccination. Study-wide points: Whether induced by infection or by vaccine, clones showed marked clonal contraction late after vaccination.

Notes on this clone: Its antigen is currently unknown.

ViraFEST expansion of antigen-specific CD4+ T cells with viral peptide pools preceded sequencing. The culture ran for roughly 10 days before CD4+ T cells were isolated. From March to December 2020, the person had a SARS-CoV-2 infection that was confirmed by PCR. All participants had two doses of either the BNT162b2 or mRNA-1273 vaccine. TCRdb keeps only in-frame clones here, not all; method: immunoSEQ multiplex PCR. In the table there are about 13,000 clones, around two thirds of which are singletons. Germline V lookup: CDR1 SGHRS, CDR2 YFSETQ. The CDR3 covers 15 residues. The junction had 15 bases not matched to a gene; V was cut back by 4 bases and J by 9 bases.

The TCR comes from a human donor who had a prior SARS-CoV-2 infection. The sequences come from CD4+ T cells from PBMCs cultured with HCoV-NL63 spike peptides, collected after COVID-19 vaccination. This chain links TRBV5-1 with TRBJ2-5, with 7 bases matching TRBD2. CDR3 amino acids: CASSVTLAFLSAQYF. In DNA form, the CDR3 reads TGCGCCAGCAGCGTGACACTAGCGTTCCTTTCGGCCCAGTACTTC.